The 16 T cell receptor beta chains presented below share a single source sample, sequenced in a study of beta chain features in type 1 diabetes listed by TCRdb under 2018. The method was the immunoSEQ multiplex PCR assay. All of the isolated RNA was reverse transcribed with the High Capacity cDNA Reverse Transcription Kit, so expressed TCRB transcripts were sequenced. The table comes from immuneACCESS by way of TCRdb, which keeps in-frame sequences with V and J called. Part of the clones is missing from these tables; in studies checked, under half for an unresolved V gene and the rest for unknown reasons. A total of roughly 450,000 clones appear in this sample, over 10% of them only once. The ten largest clones capture approximately 0.05% of the sample. Source material: naive CD4+ T cells from blood. Reading the label with the study, this specimen's cell subset or site is: true naive CD4+ T cells. All receptors derive from a woman between 18 and 30 years old in good health.

This clone has only a few counts. The rearrangement links TRBV10-2 to TRBJ2-3, with TRBD2 matching over 7 bases. The V gene end was trimmed by 1 base and the J gene end by 2 bases; junction bases not matched to a gene: 3. Germline values: CDR1 WSHSY, CDR2 SAAADI. CDR3 length: 15 residues. For the CDR3, the DNA is TGCGCCAGCAGTGAGTGGAGCGGGGTCACAGATACGCAGTATTTT. Its protein product is CASSEWSGVTDTQYF.

This clone showed up just a few times. J is TRBJ2-3 and V is TRBV4-1; D uncertain. Germline CDR1 and CDR2: MGHRA and YSYEKL. V lost 2 bases and J 5 bases, leaving 5 bases between the germline ends. This CDR3 spans 12 amino acids. This chain's CDR3 is CASSQTGDTQYF. The CDR3 nucleotides are TGCGCCAGCAGCCAAACTGGAGATACGCAGTATTTT.

This clone occurred a few times. V is TRBV2 and J is TRBJ2-3; D unclear. The germline V and J ends were trimmed by 6 bases and 5 bases, with 18 bases remaining between them. Germline CDR1 is SNHLY and CDR2 is FYNNEI. The CDR3 sequence is 15 residues long. CDR3 sequence (DNA): TGTGCCAGCAGAGAAACCCTCCGGGTATTAGATACGCAGTATTTT. Amino acids: CASRETLRVLDTQYF.

The chain carries TRBV5-1 and TRBJ1-1; D perhaps matches TRBD1 (5 bases). CDR3 length: 15 residues. Germline V gene sequence: CDR1 SGHRS, CDR2 YFSETQ. The V and J ends lost 3 bases and 4 bases respectively, with 16 bases between them. This CDR3 reads CASSSTVGRATEAFF. The DNA for the CDR3 is TGCGCCAGCAGCTCGACCGTGGGCAGGGCCACTGAAGCTTTCTTT.

The genes are TRBV19 and TRBJ2-5; unclear D gene. The V gene lost 4 bases and the J gene lost 0 bases, with 9 bases spanning the gap. Germline V gene sequence: CDR1 LNHDA, CDR2 SQIVND (reference sequence). This CDR3 has 14 residues. The CDR3 sequence is CASSRGRNQETQYF. CDR3 coding DNA: TGTGCCAGTAGTAGGGGTAGAAACCAAGAGACCCAGTACTTC.

The chain is built from TRBV19 and TRBJ2-1; D uncertain. This CDR3 has 14 residues. V was pared by 7 bases and J by 4 bases, with 14 bases between. Germline CDR1 is LNHDA and CDR2 is SQIVND (reference sequence). The CDR3 nucleotides read TGTGCCAGTAAGGTACTGGGGATATACAATGAGCAGTTCTTC. Protein sequence: CASKVLGIYNEQFF.

For the CDR3, the DNA is TGTGCCAGCAGTTCCCGACAGGCGCACAACTATGGCTACACCTTC. Translation: CASSSRQAHNYGYTF. This chain connects TRBV27 to TRBJ1-2; D may be TRBD1 (6 bases). Germline V gene lookup returns CDR1 MNHEY and CDR2 SMNVEV (reference sequence). The CDR3 runs to 15 residues. Between the trimmed V and J ends, which lost 4 bases and 2 bases, there was a span of 14 bases.

This clone was observed a few times. The rearrangement links TRBV9 to TRBJ2-1, with D possibly being TRBD2 (6 bases). V lost 3 bases and J lost 0, with 10 bases in between. The CDR3 totals 15 residues. The germline V gene has CDR1 SGDLS and CDR2 YYNGEE. Written as DNA, the CDR3 is TGTGCCAGCAGCGCAAGCGGGCCCTCCTACAATGAGCAGTTCTTC. It yields the protein CASSASGPSYNEQFF.

This clone came up a few times. The chain links TRBV29-1 to TRBJ1-4; D is unclear. The CDR3 length is 12 residues. V lost 7 bases and J lost 4, with 10 bases in between. Germline CDR1 SQVTM, CDR2 ANQGSEA. The CDR3 protein is CSAQSGNEKLFF. As DNA, the CDR3 is TGCAGCGCACAGTCCGGTAATGAAAAACTGTTTTTT.

The sample holds a few counts of this clone. This same CDR3 is encoded by further DNA sequences in the sample. The rearrangement joins TRBV7-9 to TRBJ2-1; D remains ambiguous. V dropped 5 bases and J dropped 5 bases, with 7 bases sitting between them. Germline CDR1 SEHNR, CDR2 FQNEAQ (reference sequence). The CDR3 has 12 amino acids. CDR3 residues: CASSLTDNEQFF. CDR3 coding DNA: TGTGCCAGCAGCCTCACCGACAATGAGCAGTTCTTC.

About this clone itself: Other DNA sequences in this specimen translate into the identical CDR3. The chain joins TRBV7-2 to TRBJ1-5, with TRBD1 matching 8 bases. The CDR3 runs to 13 residues. CDR1 and CDR2 (germline): SGHTA, FQGNSA. Unmatched junction bases numbered 4, after V lost 5 bases and J lost 7 bases. The CDR3 is CASSVRGRQPQHF. CDR3 bases: TGTGCCAGCAGCGTCAGGGGGCGGCAGCCCCAGCATTTT.

This chain uses TRBV10-3 with TRBJ2-2; D not resolved. The CDR3 length is 14 residues. Germline-derived CDR1 and CDR2 are ENHRY and SYGVKD. V was cut by 7 bases and J by 3 bases, with 12 bases left in between. CDR3 in amino acids: CAINRRQDTGELFF. The CDR3 nucleotides read TGTGCCATCAACCGTCGGCAGGACACCGGGGAGCTGTTTTTT.

This clone showed up just a few times. V usage is TRBV27 and J usage is TRBJ2-1; TRBD2 aligns across 7 bases. The CDR3 consists of 14 residues. The ends lost 9 bases at V and 2 bases at J; junction bases unmatched: 7. Germline CDR1 and CDR2: MNHEY and SMNVEV (reference sequence). CDR3 amino acids: CASTRAGTYNEQFF. DNA of the CDR3: TGTGCCAGTACTAGAGCGGGAACCTACAATGAGCAGTTCTTC.

This clone was picked up a small number of times. This chain links TRBV6-6 with TRBJ2-3; TRBD1 matches at 10 bases. The CDR3 has 16 residues. Germline CDR1 MNHNY, CDR2 SVGAGI (reference sequence). After removal of 6 bases from V and 2 bases from J, the junction contained 8 bases not matched to a gene. The CDR3 region is CASRNRGQGITDTQYF. In nucleotides, the CDR3 is TGTGCCAGCAGAAACCGGGGACAGGGGATCACAGATACGCAGTATTTT.

The genes are TRBV7-2 and TRBJ2-2, with TRBD2 matching over 8 bases. The V segment lost 6 bases and the J segment 4 bases; nucleotides outside the gene matches: 10. The CDR3 spans 16 residues. CDR1 is SGHTA, CDR2 FQGNSA, per germline. This CDR3 is CASRTTSVTLTGELFF. The CDR3 DNA sequence: TGTGCCAGCAGGACGACTAGCGTCACACTCACCGGGGAGCTGTTTTTT. The variable domain in full, completed from reference TRBV7-2 and TRBJ2-2, reads GAGVSQSPSNKVTEKGKDVELRCDPISGHTALYWYRQSLGQGLEFLIYFQGNSAPDKSGLPSDRFSAERTGGSVSTLTIQRTQQEDSAVYLCASRTTSVTLTGELFFGEGSRLTVL.

The J gene is TRBJ2-1, the V gene TRBV7-8, with 11 bases identical to TRBD2. The CDR3 has 16 amino acids. The germline V gene encodes CDR1 SGHVS and CDR2 FQNEAQ. Trimming took 5 bases from V and 7 from J; bases not matched to a gene: 10. The CDR3 here is CASSARLAGLGNEQFF. DNA of the CDR3: TGTGCCAGCAGCGCCCGACTAGCGGGGCTGGGGAATGAGCAGTTCTTC.